The text below deals with one TCR beta chain. Its antigen specificity is not known. Per-base quality was not reported, and no clone a single base away is much larger than it. This specimen comes from a study of post-analysis software for immune sequencing data (dated by TCRdb to between 2015 and 2016). The study in broad terms: Relapsing-remitting, secondary progressive and progressive-relapsing multiple sclerosis were recorded as disease courses, and subtype annotation was lacking for some patients. A subset of samples was prepared in parallel using single-end sample barcoding, then pooled and co-amplified after Illumina adapter ligation. The multiple sclerosis patient repertoires were compared with about a dozen previously published healthy control repertoires from donors aged roughly 6 to 27 years. Overall study results and their limits: Strong co-clustering of samples prepared in the same batch was shown by direct clustering with F measure, prompting a batch-effect correction. The multiple sclerosis patient group was slightly younger than the control group. Compared with controls, multiple sclerosis patients had significantly lower normalized Chao1 diversity, a finding suggesting substantial peripheral T-cell clonal expansion.

Library method: PCR. These reads were obtained on an Illumina HiSeq 2500. To reduce PCR and sequencing biases, unique molecular identifiers were incorporated into the TCR beta cDNA libraries. Every 1 to 10 million input T cells yielded about 500,000 cDNA molecules, meaning each molecule approximated one T cell. The patient libraries were prepared and sequenced using the same protocol as the earlier healthy control dataset. Within a given batch, samples were prepared together, multiplexed and sequenced on the same HiSeq lane. On the study's bioinformatics: MIGEC handled the raw barcoded reads, throwing out single-read molecular identifier groups before consensus assembly and CDR3 extraction. VDJtools was used for post-analysis of the clonotype tables, and diversity was normalized by down-sampling every dataset to the size of the smallest sample. In repertoire overlap clustering, CDR3 amino acid sequences, but not nucleotide sequences, were matched to correct batch-related cross-sample contamination. Starting from the raw public reads, TCRdb applied fastp trimming at Q25, assembled clones with MiXCR and retained in-frame beta chains. Each record represents a unique CDR3 protein, reported with the most common genes and DNA among its rows. V and J calls and clone size were set by TCRdb, not the authors. Within this sample are about 400,000 distinct CDR3 sequences, with less than 35% of them counted one time only. The ten top clones hold about an eighth of the sample.

TCR beta repertoires were profiled from peripheral blood of 10 to 15 young patients with multiple sclerosis to demonstrate the VDJtools post-analysis software. The multiple sclerosis patients were children and adolescents ranging in age from 6 to 15 years. The sequence derives from a girl aged 5-17 years with multiple sclerosis. Sequences were obtained from blood.

The CDR3 sequence is CASSPTGITDTQYF. At the DNA level, the sequence is TGTGCCAGCAGCCCGACTGGGATCACAGATACGCAGTATTTT. The chain joins TRBV11-1 to TRBJ2-3; too little of a D gene remains to name it. As encoded in the germline V gene (reference sequence), CDR1 is SGHAT while CDR2 is FQDESV. The junction shows trimming of 5 bases on V and 2 bases on J, plus 11 bases between the germline ends. The CDR3 covers 14 residues, taking in both the cysteine and the phenylalanine. Only CDR3 DNA is held: 42 bases, read in frame from base 1.